Shown below are 10 T cell receptor beta chains from a single sample sequenced in a study of CD8 T cells in ankylosing spondylitis (dated by TCRdb to about 2017). Library generation was performed with 5' RACE. The sample was run on an Illumina HiSeq 2500. TCRdb reworked the public reads: Q25 trimming with fastp, MiXCR clone assembly, productive beta chains retained. Every distinct CDR3 protein forms one entry, paired with its most common genes and DNA. The sample table records about 340,000 distinct CDR3 sequences; roughly 14% of these occur just once. Clones ranked in the top ten supply 0.95% to 1.4% of the sample. The sample comprised blood, either unsorted or a sorted T cell fraction (not recorded which). The receptors were gathered from a male donor with ankylosing spondylitis or in good health (not recorded which).

This clonotype has more than one count but fewer than ten. This chain links TRBV5-6 with TRBJ1-2; maybe TRBD1 (5 bases). Deletions cut 2 bases from V and 0 bases from J, with 8 bases between. The CDR3 spans 14 residues. CDR1 is SGHDT, CDR2 YYEEEE, per germline. The DNA of the CDR3 is TGTGCCAGCAGCTTCCCGACAGCTAACTATGGCTACACCTTC. It encodes CASSFPTANYGYTF.

This clonotype was counted between two and nine times. The rearrangement joins TRBV9 to TRBJ1-4; D is unresolved. This CDR3 spans 14 amino acids. The germline V gene has CDR1 SGDLS and CDR2 YYNGEE. V lost 2 bases and J 3 bases, leaving 8 bases between the germline ends. The CDR3 coding sequence is TGTGCCAGCAGCGTGGCCGGACCTAATGAAAAACTGTTTTTT. Its protein product is CASSVAGPNEKLFF.

A few counts support this clonotype. This rearrangement joins TRBV29-1 to TRBJ2-5; 10 bases align to TRBD1. Germline CDR1 reads SQVTM; CDR2 reads ANQGSEA. CDR3 length: 13 amino acids. V lost 3 bases, J lost 8 bases, and 6 bases stayed unmatched. CDR3 amino acids: CSVERDRGRTQYF. Written as DNA, the CDR3 is TGCAGCGTTGAGCGGGACAGGGGCCGAACCCAGTACTTC. Together with reference TRBV29-1 and TRBJ2-5, the CDR3 gives the full variable domain: SAVISQKPSRDICQRGTSLTIQCQVDSQVTMMFWYRQQPGQSLTLIATANQGSEATYESGFVIDKFPISRPNLTFSTLTVSNMSPEDSSIYLCSVERDRGRTQYFGPGTRLLVL.

This clonotype has a handful of counts. This chain connects TRBV6-1 to TRBJ2-3; D is perhaps TRBD2 (5 bases). The V end lost 2 bases, the J end lost 0 bases, and 9 bases lay between the germline ends. CDR3 length: 15 amino acids. Per germline, CDR1 MNHNS and CDR2 SASEGT. The CDR3 DNA is TGTGCCAGCAGTGAACATGGAGGAAGCACAGATACGCAGTATTTT. As protein: CASSEHGGSTDTQYF.

Points on this clonotype: Relative to the germline gene, one junction end is altered; a read error may explain this. This chain uses TRBV5-5 with TRBJ2-2; D could derive from TRBD1 or TRBD2 (5 bases each). The CDR3 consists of 14 residues. Germline V lookup: CDR1 SGHKS, CDR2 YYEKEE (reference sequence). The CDR3 nucleotides are TGTGCCAGCAGCCCGGGGCACTGGACCGGGGTGCTGTTTTTT. It encodes CASSPGHWTGVLFF.

The chain carries TRBV2 and TRBJ2-5, with D unclear. There are 12 residues in the CDR3. Looked up from germline, CDR1 is SNHLY and CDR2 is FYNNEI. V dropped 1 base and J dropped 9 bases, with 9 bases sitting between them. The CDR3, as DNA: TGTGCCAGCAGTGAAGGGGTCCGGGCCCAGTACTTC. Protein product: CASSEGVRAQYF.

Many counts were recorded for this clonotype. The chain combines TRBV12-3 or TRBV12-4 with TRBJ2-2, with D possibly being TRBD2 (5 bases). Trimming pared 6 bases from V and 0 bases from J, leaving 8 bases between. The CDR3 is 14 amino acids. CDR3 loop: CASRRTANTGELFF. For the CDR3, the DNA is TGTGCCAGCAGACGGACTGCGAACACCGGGGAGCTGTTTTTT.

The sample holds a few counts of this clonotype. The chain joins TRBV3-1 to TRBJ2-5; 8 bases are shared with TRBD1. V lost 4 bases and J lost 4; bases outside the gene matches: 8. The V gene's germline CDR1 is LGHDT and CDR2 YNNKEL (reference sequence). This CDR3 is built from 15 residues. The CDR3 here is CASSLPGTGRETQYF. CDR3 in DNA: TGTGCCAGCAGCCTTCCTGGGACAGGTCGAGAGACCCAGTACTTC.

The chain couples TRBV11-2 to TRBJ1-1; tentatively, D is TRBD1 (5 bases). Germline CDR1 reads SGHAT; CDR2 reads FQNNGV. There are 17 residues in the CDR3. The V end was cut by 4 bases, the J end by 4 bases, with 22 bases between. This CDR3 reads CASSSQRRDRMSTEAFF. CDR3 DNA: TGTGCCAGCAGCTCCCAGCGCCGCGACAGAATGAGCACTGAAGCTTTCTTT.

This clonotype appeared a few times. The V and J genes are TRBV2 and TRBJ1-4, with no clear D. The V gene lost 10 bases and the J gene lost 4 bases, with 10 bases spanning the gap. The germline gives CDR1 SNHLY, CDR2 FYNNEI. This CDR3 spans 12 amino acids. In nucleotides, the CDR3 is TGTGCCACCCAACCTTTTAATGAAAAACTGTTTTTT. Amino acid sequence: CATQPFNEKLFF. Using reference TRBV2 and TRBJ1-4 for the parts outside the CDR3, the full variable domain is EPEVTQTPSHQVTQMGQEVILRCVPISNHLYFYWYRQILGQKVEFLVSFYNNEISEKSEIFDDQFSVERPDGSNFTLKIRSTKLEDSAMYFCATQPFNEKLFFGSGTQLSVL.